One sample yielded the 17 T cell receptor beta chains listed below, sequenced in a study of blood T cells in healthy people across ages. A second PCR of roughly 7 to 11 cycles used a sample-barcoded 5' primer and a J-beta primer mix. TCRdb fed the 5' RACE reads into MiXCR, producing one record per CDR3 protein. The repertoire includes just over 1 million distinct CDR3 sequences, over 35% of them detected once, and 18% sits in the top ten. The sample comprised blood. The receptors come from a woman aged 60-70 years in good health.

The chain's CDR3 is CASSRGTGVSEQYF. Here the CDR3 DNA reads TGTGCCAGCAGCCGCGGAACAGGGGTTAGCGAGCAGTACTTC. This chain joins TRBV7-2 and TRBJ2-7; 7 bases fit TRBD1. With 5 bases clipped from V and 6 bases from J, the junction kept 10 bases outside the gene matches. Per the germline V gene, CDR1 is SGHTA and CDR2 is FQGNSA. There are 14 residues in the CDR3.

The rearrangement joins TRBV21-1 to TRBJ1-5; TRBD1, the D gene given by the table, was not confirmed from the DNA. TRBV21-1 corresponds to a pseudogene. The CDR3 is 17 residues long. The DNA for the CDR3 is TGTGCCAGCGCAAGAGGCCAAAGGGACAGGGAACATCAGCCCCAGCATTTT. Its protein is CASARGQRDREHQPQHF.

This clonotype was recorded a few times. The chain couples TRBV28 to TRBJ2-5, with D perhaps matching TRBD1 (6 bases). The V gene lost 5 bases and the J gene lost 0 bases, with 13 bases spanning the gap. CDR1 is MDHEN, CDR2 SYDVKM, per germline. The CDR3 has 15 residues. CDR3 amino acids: CASSGGEENQETQYF. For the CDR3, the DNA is TGTGCCAGCAGTGGGGGCGAGGAGAACCAAGAGACCCAGTACTTC.

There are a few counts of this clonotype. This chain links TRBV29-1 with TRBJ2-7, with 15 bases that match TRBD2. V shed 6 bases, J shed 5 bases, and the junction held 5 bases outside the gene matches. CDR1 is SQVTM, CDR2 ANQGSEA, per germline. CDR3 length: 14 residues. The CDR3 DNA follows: TGCAGCGTACCGGGACTAGCGGGAGGCAACGAGCAGTACTTC. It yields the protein CSVPGLAGGNEQYF.

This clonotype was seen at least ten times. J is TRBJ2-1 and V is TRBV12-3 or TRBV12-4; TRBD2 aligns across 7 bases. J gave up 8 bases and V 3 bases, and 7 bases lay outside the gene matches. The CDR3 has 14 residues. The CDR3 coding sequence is TGTGCCAGCAGTTTTGGCGGGAGTAAGTATGAGCAGTTCTTC. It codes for CASSFGGSKYEQFF.

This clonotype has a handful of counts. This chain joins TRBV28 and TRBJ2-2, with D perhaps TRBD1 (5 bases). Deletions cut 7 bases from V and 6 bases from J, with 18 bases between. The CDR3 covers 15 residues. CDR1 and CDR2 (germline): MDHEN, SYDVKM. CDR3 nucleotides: TGTGCCAGCATTTATAGTCAGGGTTTACCCGGGGAGCTGTTTTTT. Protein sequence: CASIYSQGLPGELFF.

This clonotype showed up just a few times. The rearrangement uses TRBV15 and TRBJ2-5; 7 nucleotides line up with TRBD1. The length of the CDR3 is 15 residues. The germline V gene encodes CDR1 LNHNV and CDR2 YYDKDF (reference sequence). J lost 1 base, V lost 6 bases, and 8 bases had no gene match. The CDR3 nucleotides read TGTGCCACCAGTTTAACCGGGACAGCCCAAGAGACCCAGTACTTC. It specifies CATSLTGTAQETQYF.

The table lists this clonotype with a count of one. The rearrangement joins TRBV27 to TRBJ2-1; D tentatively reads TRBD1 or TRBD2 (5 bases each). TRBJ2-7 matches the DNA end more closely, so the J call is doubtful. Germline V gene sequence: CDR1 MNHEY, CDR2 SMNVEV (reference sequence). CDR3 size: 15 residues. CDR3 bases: TGTGCCAGCAGTTTAGAGGGGATCTCCTACAATGAGCAGTACTTC. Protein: CASSLEGISYNEQYF.

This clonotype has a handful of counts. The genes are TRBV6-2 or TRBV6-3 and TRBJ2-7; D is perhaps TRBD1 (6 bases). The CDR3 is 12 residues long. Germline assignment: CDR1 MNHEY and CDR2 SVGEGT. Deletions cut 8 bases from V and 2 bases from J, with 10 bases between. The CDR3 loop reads CASRQAPYEQYF. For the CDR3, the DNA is TGTGCCAGCCGACAGGCCCCCTACGAGCAGTACTTC.

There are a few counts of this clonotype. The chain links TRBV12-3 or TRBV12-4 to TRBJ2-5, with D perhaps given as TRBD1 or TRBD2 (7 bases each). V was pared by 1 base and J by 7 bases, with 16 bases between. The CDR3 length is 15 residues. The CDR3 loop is CASSLVQGGKMTQYF. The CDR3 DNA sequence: TGTGCCAGCAGTTTAGTCCAGGGGGGGAAGATGACCCAGTACTTC.

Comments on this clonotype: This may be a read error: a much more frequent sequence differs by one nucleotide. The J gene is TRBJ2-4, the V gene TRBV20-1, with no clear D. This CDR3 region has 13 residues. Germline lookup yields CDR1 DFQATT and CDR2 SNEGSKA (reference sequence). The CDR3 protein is CSAPPVQKNTQYF. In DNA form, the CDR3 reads TGCAGTGCCCCGCCTGTTCAAAAGAACACTCAGTACTTC.

CDR3 DNA sequence: TGTGCCAGCAGTCCTCAAGCGGCCGGTGACTACGAGCAGTACTTC. This translates into CASSPQAAGDYEQYF. The genes are TRBV6-6 and TRBJ2-7; D possibly corresponds to TRBD2 (5 bases). V dropped 5 bases and J dropped 3 bases, with 17 bases sitting between them. Germline lookup yields CDR1 MNHNY and CDR2 SVGAGI (reference sequence). This CDR3 spans 15 amino acids.

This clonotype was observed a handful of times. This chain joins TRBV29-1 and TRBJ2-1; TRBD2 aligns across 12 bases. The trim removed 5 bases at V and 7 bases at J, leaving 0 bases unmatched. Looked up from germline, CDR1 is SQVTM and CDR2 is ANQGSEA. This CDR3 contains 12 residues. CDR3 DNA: TGCAGCGTTCTAGCGGGGGGGAATGAGCAGTTCTTC. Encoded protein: CSVLAGGNEQFF.

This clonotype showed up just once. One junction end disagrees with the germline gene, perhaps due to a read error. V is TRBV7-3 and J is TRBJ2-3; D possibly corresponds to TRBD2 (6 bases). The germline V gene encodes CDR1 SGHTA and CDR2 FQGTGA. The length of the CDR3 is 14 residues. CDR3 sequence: CASRLRPGLDTQYF. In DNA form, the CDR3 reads TGTGCCAGCCGCTTAAGGCCGGGACTCGATACGCAGTATTTT.

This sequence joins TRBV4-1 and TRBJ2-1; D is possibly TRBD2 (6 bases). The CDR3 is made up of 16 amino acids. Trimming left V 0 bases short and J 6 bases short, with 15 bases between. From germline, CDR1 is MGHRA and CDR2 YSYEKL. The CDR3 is CASSQDAGLAANEQFF. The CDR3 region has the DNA TGCGCCAGCAGCCAAGATGCGGGACTCGCAGCCAATGAGCAGTTCTTC.

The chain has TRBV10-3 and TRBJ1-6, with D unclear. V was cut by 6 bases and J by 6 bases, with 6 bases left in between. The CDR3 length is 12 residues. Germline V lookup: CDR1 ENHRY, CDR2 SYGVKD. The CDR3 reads CAIRDLNSPLHF. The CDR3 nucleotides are TGTGCCATCAGGGATCTTAATTCACCCCTCCACTTT.

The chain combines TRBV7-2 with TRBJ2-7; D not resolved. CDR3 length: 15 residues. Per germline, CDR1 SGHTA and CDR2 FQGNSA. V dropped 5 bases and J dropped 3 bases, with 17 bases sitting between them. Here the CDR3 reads CASSPPAMGIYEQYF. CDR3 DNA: TGTGCCAGCAGCCCACCGGCCATGGGGATCTACGAGCAGTACTTC. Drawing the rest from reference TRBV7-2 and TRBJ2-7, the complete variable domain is GAGVSQSPSNKVTEKGKDVELRCDPISGHTALYWYRQSLGQGLEFLIYFQGNSAPDKSGLPSDRFSAERTGGSVSTLTIQRTQQEDSAVYLCASSPPAMGIYEQYFGPGTRLTVT.